Presented here are 18 T cell receptor beta chains from one specimen sequenced in a study of immune characteristics of hereditary and idiopathic chronic pancreatitis. The protocol was immunoSEQ multiplex PCR, while the TCRdb copy is restricted to in-frame clones and leaves out a portion. This table has 11,000 to 15,000 clones, around 79% appearing once. Patients having total pancreatectomy with islet autotransplantation provided the chronic pancreatitis pancreas tissue. Sequencing was carried out using pancreas tissue with hereditary chronic pancreatitis. The receptors stem from a human donor with chronic pancreatitis.

The chain combines TRBV28 with TRBJ2-5; either TRBD1 or TRBD2 may fit D (6 bases each). This CDR3 has 13 residues. Trimming took 3 bases from V and 3 from J, leaving 8 bases between them. Looked up from germline, CDR1 is MDHEN and CDR2 is SYDVKM. CDR3 sequence (DNA): TGTGCCAGCAGTTTGGGGGGCGAAGAGACCCAGTACTTC. It is translated as CASSLGGEETQYF. Full variable domain (rest looked up from reference TRBV28 and TRBJ2-5): DVKVTQSSRYLVKRTGEKVFLECVQDMDHENMFWYRQDPGLGLRLIYFSYDVKMKEKGDIPEGYSVSREKKERFSLILESASTNQTSMYLCASSLGGEETQYFGPGTRLLVL.

CDR3 nucleotides: TGTGCCAGCAGCCAAGATGGAGTACAGTCGAGCTCCTACGAGCAGTACTTC. This codes for CASSQDGVQSSSYEQYF. V is TRBV3-1 (or the pseudogene TRBV3-2) and J is TRBJ2-5; D is unclear. The DNA end lines up better with TRBJ2-7; the J call may be wrong. Looked up from germline, CDR1 is LGHDT and CDR2 is YNNKEL (reference sequence). CDR3 length equals 17 residues.

The chain has TRBV7-2 and TRBJ2-7; a possible D gene is TRBD1 (6 bases). The CDR3 totals 13 residues. In germline, CDR1 is SGHTA, CDR2 FQGNSA. The V end was cut by 3 bases, the J end by 12 bases, with 18 bases between. The CDR3 sequence: CASSFDPQGMSYF. The CDR3 coding sequence is TGTGCCAGCAGCTTTGACCCCCAGGGGATGTCGTACTTC.

V usage is TRBV29-1 and J usage is TRBJ2-7; perhaps D is TRBD1 or TRBD2 (6 bases each). This CDR3 has 13 residues. The germline V gene encodes CDR1 SQVTM and CDR2 ANQGSEA. The germline V and J ends were trimmed by 5 bases and 1 base, with 12 bases remaining between them. CDR3 region: CSVTGRGSYEQYF. CDR3 DNA sequence: TGCAGCGTTACAGGGCGGGGTTCCTACGAGCAGTACTTC.

This chain joins TRBV28 and TRBJ2-7; 13 bases line up with TRBD2. The J segment lost 1 base and the V segment lost 5 bases, leaving 11 bases of the junction unmatched. The V gene's germline CDR1 is MDHEN and CDR2 SYDVKM. This CDR3 contains 18 residues. As DNA, the CDR3 is TGTGCCAGCAGTAAAGGGACTAGCGGGAAAGGGGTATCCTACGAGCAGTACTTC. It is translated as CASSKGTSGKGVSYEQYF.

The table lists this clone with a few counts. The rearrangement uses TRBV28 and TRBJ1-2, with D possibly TRBD1 on 6 matching bases. Trimming took off 7 bases at V and 4 bases at J, with 13 bases between the two ends. CDR3 length: 13 amino acids. Looked up from germline, CDR1 is MDHEN and CDR2 is SYDVKM. For the CDR3, the DNA is TGTGCCAGCAAATTCGACAGGACCTATGGCTACACCTTC. Encoded protein: CASKFDRTYGYTF.

The chain uses TRBV4-1 and TRBJ2-7; D ambiguous. The CDR3 contains 13 residues. V dropped 2 bases and J dropped 3 bases, with 8 bases sitting between them. Looked up from germline, CDR1 is MGHRA and CDR2 is YSYEKL. The CDR3 sequence is CASSQREGYEQYF. Here the CDR3 DNA reads TGCGCCAGCAGCCAAAGGGAAGGCTACGAGCAGTACTTC.

V and J are TRBV4-1 and TRBJ1-5; 7 bases map to TRBD1. V dropped 4 bases and J dropped 3; count of bases not matched to a gene: 6. The germline gives CDR1 MGHRA, CDR2 YSYEKL. There are 15 residues in the CDR3. Here the CDR3 reads CASSRDGQVNQPQHF. Here the CDR3 DNA reads TGCGCCAGCAGCCGAGACGGACAGGTCAATCAGCCCCAGCATTTT.

V and J are TRBV9 and TRBJ1-5; D gene ambiguous. The germline V and J ends were trimmed by 2 bases and 7 bases, with 13 bases remaining between them. Germline V CDR1 and CDR2: SGDLS, YYNGEE. This CDR3 spans 14 amino acids. The CDR3 nucleotides read TGTGCCAGCAGCGTCGGTGCCCTTAACCAGCCCCAGCATTTT. Its protein product is CASSVGALNQPQHF.

This clone was recorded a few times. The V call is TRBV5-1, the J call TRBJ2-7, with D uncertain. V dropped 4 bases and J dropped 3 bases, with 8 bases sitting between them. CDR1 SGHRS and CDR2 YFSETQ come from the germline V gene. The CDR3 runs to 12 residues. The CDR3 sequence is CASSMGYYEQYF. CDR3 bases: TGCGCCAGCAGCATGGGGTACTACGAGCAGTACTTC.

J is TRBJ2-7 and V is TRBV7-6; D possibly uses TRBD1 or TRBD2 (6 bases each). Germline CDR1 SGHVS, CDR2 FNYEAQ. Trimming took off 1 base at V and 5 bases at J, with 12 bases between the two ends. The CDR3 is 14 residues long. For the CDR3, the DNA is TGTGCCAGCAGCTTAGTTGTCGGGGGCGACGAGCAGTACTTC. Its translation: CASSLVVGGDEQYF.

In DNA form, the CDR3 reads TGTGCCAGCAGTGGGTTCGGGCGGGGGACCCCTGGGTGGGATGAGCAGTTCTTC. Residues: CASSGFGRGTPGWDEQFF. The chain combines TRBV25-1 with TRBJ2-1; 7 positions match TRBD2. Germline CDR1 MGHDK, CDR2 SYGVNS. This CDR3 contains 18 residues. V lost 4 bases and J lost 8; bases outside the gene matches: 20.

The chain uses TRBV6-2 or TRBV6-3 and TRBJ1-2; TRBD1 agrees at 7 bases. Losses at the gene ends were 6 bases for V and 7 bases for J; bases not matched to a gene: 14. CDR1 is MNHEY and CDR2 is SVGEGT in the germline V gene. The CDR3 totals 15 residues. Here the CDR3 reads CASSLPREGARGYTF. In DNA form, the CDR3 reads TGTGCCAGCAGCCTTCCCCGAGAGGGGGCGCGTGGCTACACCTTC.

The sample holds a few counts of this clone. V is TRBV2 and J is TRBJ2-1, with D unresolved. This CDR3 spans 13 amino acids. Germline CDR1 is SNHLY and CDR2 is FYNNEI. The V end lost 6 bases, the J end lost 3 bases, and 9 bases lay between the germline ends. The CDR3 region has the DNA TGTGCCAGCAGGGCAGACAACTACAATGAGCAGTTCTTC. Residues: CASRADNYNEQFF.

The V call is TRBV30, the J call TRBJ2-1; 9 bases line up with TRBD1. The CDR3 has 15 residues. Per the germline V gene, CDR1 is GTSNPN and CDR2 is SVGIG (reference sequence). V lost 3 bases, J lost 3 bases, and 6 bases stayed unmatched. Here the CDR3 reads CAWRVRDRVYNEQFF. DNA for the CDR3: TGTGCCTGGAGGGTCAGGGACAGGGTCTACAATGAGCAGTTCTTC.

V gene TRBV19 combines with J gene TRBJ2-5; D might be TRBD1 or TRBD2, each matching 6 bases. There are 16 residues in the CDR3. Looked up from germline, CDR1 is LNHDA and CDR2 is SQIVND (reference sequence). The V gene lost 7 bases and the J gene lost 2 bases, with 20 bases spanning the gap. CDR3 bases: TGTGCCAGTAACTTCGGAGGGGGAGCCGCGCAAGAGACCCAGTACTTC. This translates into CASNFGGGAAQETQYF.

V is TRBV7-3 and J is TRBJ2-1; 10 bases line up with TRBD2. The CDR3 runs 15 residues. V trimming: 5 bases; J trimming: 2 bases; junction bases outside the gene matches: 3. The germline V gene encodes CDR1 SGHTA and CDR2 FQGTGA. CDR3 region: CASSLGTSAYNEQFF. The CDR3 DNA is TGTGCCAGCAGCCTAGGGACTAGCGCCTACAATGAGCAGTTCTTC.

The V gene is TRBV7-2, the J gene TRBJ2-4, with D possibly TRBD1 on 5 matching bases. V was cut by 4 bases and J by 5 bases, with 12 bases left in between. The germline V gene encodes CDR1 SGHTA and CDR2 FQGNSA. The CDR3 is made up of 14 amino acids. The CDR3 coding sequence is TGTGCCAGCAGCTCGCAGGGTTCGGAAAACATTCAGTACTTC. This gives the protein CASSSQGSENIQYF.